This T cell receptor beta chain was sequenced for a study of T cell changes during pregnancy in multiple sclerosis. Method: immunoSEQ multiplex PCR; TCRdb's copy keeps in-frame clones and lacks some. The sample records tens of thousands of clones, roughly 92% being singletons. This clone showed up just a few times. Germline CDR1 and CDR2: SGHTA and FQGTGA. With 4 bases removed from V and 6 bases from J, the gap between germline ends came to 12 bases. CDR3 length: 13 residues. The sequences come from peripheral blood, collected in the third trimester of pregnancy. The receptor was derived from a female donor in good health, enrolled as a control in a pregnancy study. The chain combines TRBV7-3 with TRBJ1-2; a possible D gene is TRBD1 (6 bases). This CDR3 reads CASSSTGPHGYTF. DNA of the CDR3: TGTGCCAGCAGCTCCACAGGGCCGCATGGCTACACCTTC.